The 13 T cell receptor beta chains below all came from one sample that was sequenced in a study of cytomegalovirus exposure and HLA in healthy donors. Amplification used 60 Vbeta primers and 13 Jbeta primers. Measured with immunoSEQ multiplex PCR; TCRdb has only the in-frame clones, and not every one. The sample records about 57,000 clones, 83% being singletons. Sequenced: PBMCs. These receptors came from a man aged 25 to 40 in good health and CMV-seronegative.

This sequence joins TRBV15 and TRBJ2-3; D is unclear. This CDR3 has 15 amino acids. CDR1 LNHNV and CDR2 YYDKDF come from the germline V gene (reference sequence). V was clipped by 0 bases and J by 0 bases, with 7 bases between them. The chain's CDR3 is CATSRDQVSTDTQYF. The CDR3 DNA is TGTGCCACCAGCAGAGATCAGGTCAGCACAGATACGCAGTATTTT.

The chain is built from TRBV7-9 and TRBJ2-7; TRBD1 matches 9 bases. Germline V gives CDR1 SEHNR, CDR2 FQNEAQ (reference sequence). The CDR3 totals 15 residues. After removal of 4 bases from V and 5 bases from J, the junction contained 9 bases not matched to a gene. The CDR3 DNA sequence: TGTGCCAGCAGCTCCTGGGACAGGGATTTCAACGAGCAGTACTTC. Amino acids: CASSSWDRDFNEQYF.

V is TRBV21-1 and J is TRBJ2-3; TRBD1 is the table's D call and was not checked against the DNA. TRBV21-1 is flagged as a pseudogene. This CDR3 contains 17 residues. In DNA form, the CDR3 reads TGTGCCAGCAGCAAAGGGTCACAGGGGGCGTGGACAGATACGCAGTATTTT. This codes for CASSKGSQGAWTDTQYF.

The V call is TRBV25-1, the J call TRBJ2-7; no firm D call. The germline CDR1 and CDR2 sequences are MGHDK and SYGVNS. Trimming removed 3 bases from V and 5 bases from J, with 11 bases in between. This CDR3 is 13 amino acids long. CDR3 coding DNA: TGTGCCAGCAGTGATGGCCTGGTCGACGAGCAGTACTTC. Translating it yields CASSDGLVDEQYF.

V gene TRBV30 combines with J gene TRBJ1-3; no definite D call. Germline-derived CDR1 and CDR2 are GTSNPN and SVGIG (reference sequence). The V gene lost 2 bases and the J gene lost 2 bases, with 19 bases spanning the gap. The CDR3 is 17 amino acids. CDR3 region: CAWSLGRPGSAGNTIYF. The DNA of the CDR3 is TGTGCCTGGAGTTTAGGCCGCCCAGGATCGGCTGGAAACACCATATATTTT.

The chain uses TRBV15 and TRBJ1-2; D gene unclear. The CDR3 spans 17 residues. Germline V gene data show CDR1 as LNHNV and CDR2 as YYDKDF (reference sequence). Trimming removed 1 base at V and 8 bases at J, with 23 bases between. The DNA of the CDR3 is TGTGCCACCAGCAGAGCCGGGATAACCCAGTCCTTAGGGGGCTACACCTTC. Its protein product is CATSRAGITQSLGGYTF.

The rearrangement joins TRBV11-2 to TRBJ2-7, with 9 positions matching TRBD1. This CDR3 is 14 amino acids long. CDR1 and CDR2 (germline): SGHAT, FQNNGV. V lost 6 bases to trimming and J lost 7 bases; unmatched junction nucleotides: 10. CDR3 amino acids: CASSAGTGLWEQYF. As DNA, the CDR3 is TGTGCCAGCAGTGCCGGGACAGGGTTGTGGGAGCAGTACTTC.

The chain combines TRBV7-6 with TRBJ2-3; TRBD2 is a possible D gene (5 bases). Germline V gives CDR1 SGHVS, CDR2 FNYEAQ. Trimming cost V 4 bases and J 5 bases, with 16 bases left between them. The CDR3 loop spans 15 amino acids. The CDR3 spells CASSSEGSIQDTQYF. The DNA of the CDR3 is TGTGCCAGCAGCTCAGAGGGTTCGATCCAAGATACGCAGTATTTT.

The chain links TRBV11-3 to TRBJ2-1; TRBD2 agrees at 14 bases. Germline CDR1 and CDR2: SGHNT and YENEEA. The length of the CDR3 is 15 residues. J was trimmed by 6 bases and V by 5 bases; bases with no gene match: 3. The CDR3 nucleotides read TGTGCCAGCAGCAGGACTAGCGGGAGGTCCAATGAGCAGTTCTTC. Amino acid sequence: CASSRTSGRSNEQFF.

The genes are TRBV6-1 and TRBJ2-1; D ambiguous. Germline assignment: CDR1 MNHNS and CDR2 SASEGT. V was clipped by 4 bases and J by 0 bases, with 4 bases between them. The CDR3 spans 13 residues. The CDR3 sequence is CASSASSYNEQFF. The CDR3 DNA reads TGTGCCAGCAGTGCGAGCTCCTACAATGAGCAGTTCTTC.

The V and J genes are TRBV6-6 and TRBJ1-2, with 10 bases lining up with TRBD1. The CDR3 is made up of 16 amino acids. Trimming removed 5 bases from V and 2 bases from J; junction bases left unmatched: 8. Per germline, CDR1 MNHNY and CDR2 SVGAGI (reference sequence). CDR3 in amino acids: CASSRVPGQGNYGYTF. As DNA, the CDR3 is TGTGCCAGCAGTCGCGTCCCGGGACAGGGGAACTATGGCTACACCTTC.

The chain carries TRBV19 and TRBJ2-1; a weak D match, TRBD2 (6 bases). The ends were cut back, 0 bases at V and 8 bases at J, with 17 bases in the middle. The CDR3 has 16 amino acids. CDR1 and CDR2 from the germline V gene are LNHDA and SQIVND (reference sequence). The CDR3 sequence is CASSIELAGTGDEQFF. The CDR3 nucleotides read TGTGCCAGTAGTATAGAATTGGCGGGGACCGGGGATGAGCAGTTCTTC.

This clone showed up just a few times. This chain links TRBV19 with TRBJ1-2, with D possibly TRBD1 on 6 matching bases. The CDR3 totals 15 residues. The germline CDR1 and CDR2 sequences are LNHDA and SQIVND (reference sequence). Trimming stripped 5 bases from V and 2 bases from J, with 15 bases between. For the CDR3, the DNA is TGTGCCAGTAGTGAATATGGGACAACAAACTATGGCTACACCTTC. It specifies CASSEYGTTNYGYTF.